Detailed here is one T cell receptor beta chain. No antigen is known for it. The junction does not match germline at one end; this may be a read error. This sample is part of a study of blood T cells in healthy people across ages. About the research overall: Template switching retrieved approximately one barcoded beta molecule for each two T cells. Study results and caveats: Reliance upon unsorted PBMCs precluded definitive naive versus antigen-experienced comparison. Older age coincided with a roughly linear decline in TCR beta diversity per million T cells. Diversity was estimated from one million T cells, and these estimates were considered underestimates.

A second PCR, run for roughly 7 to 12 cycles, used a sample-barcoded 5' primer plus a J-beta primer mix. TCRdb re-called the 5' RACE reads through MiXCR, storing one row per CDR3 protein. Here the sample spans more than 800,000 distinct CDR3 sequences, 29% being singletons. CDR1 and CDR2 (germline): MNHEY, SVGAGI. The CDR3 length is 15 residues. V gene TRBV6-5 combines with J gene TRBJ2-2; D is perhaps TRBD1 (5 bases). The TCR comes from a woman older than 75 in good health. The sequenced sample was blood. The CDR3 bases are TGTGCCGGCAGTTACTCGAACACAGGCACCGGGGAGCTGTTTTTT. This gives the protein CAGSYSNTGTGELFF.